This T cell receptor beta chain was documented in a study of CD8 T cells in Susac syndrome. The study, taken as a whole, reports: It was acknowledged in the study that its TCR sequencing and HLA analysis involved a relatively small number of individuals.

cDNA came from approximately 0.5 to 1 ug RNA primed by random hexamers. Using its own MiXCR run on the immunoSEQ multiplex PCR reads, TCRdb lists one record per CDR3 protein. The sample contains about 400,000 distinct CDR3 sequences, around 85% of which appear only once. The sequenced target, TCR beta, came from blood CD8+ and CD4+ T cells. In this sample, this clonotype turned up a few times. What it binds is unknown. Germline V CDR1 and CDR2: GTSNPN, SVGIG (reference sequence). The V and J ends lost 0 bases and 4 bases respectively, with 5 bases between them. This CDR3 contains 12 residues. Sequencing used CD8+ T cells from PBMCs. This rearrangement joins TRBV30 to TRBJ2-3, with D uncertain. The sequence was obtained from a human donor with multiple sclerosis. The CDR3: CAWSVQADTQYF. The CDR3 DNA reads TGTGCCTGGAGTGTTCAGGCAGATACGCAGTATTTT.